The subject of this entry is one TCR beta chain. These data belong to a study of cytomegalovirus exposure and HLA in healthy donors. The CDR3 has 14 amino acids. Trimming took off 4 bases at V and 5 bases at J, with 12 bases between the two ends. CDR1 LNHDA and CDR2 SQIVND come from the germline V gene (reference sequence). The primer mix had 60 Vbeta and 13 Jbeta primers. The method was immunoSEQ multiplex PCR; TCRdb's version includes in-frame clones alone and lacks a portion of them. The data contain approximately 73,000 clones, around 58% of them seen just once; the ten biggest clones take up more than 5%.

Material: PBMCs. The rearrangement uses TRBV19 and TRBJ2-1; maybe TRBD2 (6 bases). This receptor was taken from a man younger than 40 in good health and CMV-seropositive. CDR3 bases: TGTGCCAGTAGTAATCTAGCGCGAGACAATGAGCAGTTCTTC. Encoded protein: CASSNLARDNEQFF.